The next 26 T cell receptor beta chains were all read from a single sample in a study of cytomegalovirus exposure and HLA in healthy donors. Vbeta (60) and Jbeta (13) primers were used in the PCR. Only in-frame clones appear in the TCRdb table, and some are missing; sequencing was by immunoSEQ multiplex PCR. The sample lists 150,000 to 200,000 clones; around four fifths were seen once. What was sequenced was PBMCs. The source is a man younger than 35 in good health and CMV-seronegative.

This clone appeared a few times. The CDR3 region is CASSLEGGDVTEAFF. The CDR3 DNA reads TGTGCCAGCAGCTTGGAAGGGGGAGATGTCACTGAAGCTTTCTTT. This rearrangement joins TRBV5-6 to TRBJ1-1; perhaps TRBD1 as D (6 bases). V gave up 0 bases and J gave up 4 bases, with 13 bases separating them. Germline V gene lookup returns CDR1 SGHDT and CDR2 YYEEEE. The CDR3 length is 15 residues.

This clone was recorded only once. J is TRBJ2-3 and V is TRBV7-9; D perhaps matches TRBD2 (7 bases). V was pared by 0 bases and J by 3 bases, with 13 bases between. This CDR3 is 16 amino acids long. The germline V gene has CDR1 SEHNR and CDR2 FQNEAQ (reference sequence). DNA for the CDR3: TGTGCCAGCAGCTTAGCGGTGGGGGGGCGAACAGATACGCAGTATTTT. Translation gives CASSLAVGGRTDTQYF.

This chain links TRBV12-5 with TRBJ2-5; 9 bases agree with TRBD1. In germline, CDR1 is LGHNT, CDR2 FRNRAP. Unmatched junction bases numbered 23, after V lost 4 bases and J lost 5 bases. There are 20 residues in the CDR3. DNA of the CDR3: TGTGCTAGTGGTTCGAGAACCGGGACAGGGCCTTTTCACGGCGGGGAGACCCAGTACTTC. It codes for CASGSRTGTGPFHGGETQYF.

V is TRBV6-5 and J is TRBJ2-7, with D possibly being TRBD2 (7 bases). Germline values: CDR1 MNHEY, CDR2 SVGAGI. The CDR3 consists of 15 residues. The germline V and J ends were trimmed by 6 bases and 7 bases, with 22 bases remaining between them. In DNA, the CDR3 is TGTGCCAGCAGCCGTGGGGCGCGGGGGCCCCGGGAGCAGTACTTC. It codes for CASSRGARGPREQYF.

This chain uses TRBV5-8 with TRBJ2-5, with 7 nucleotides matching TRBD2. The end of the DNA aligns better with TRBJ2-7, so the J call may be wrong. This CDR3 has 14 residues. Germline V gene lookup returns CDR1 SGHTS and CDR2 YDEGEE. The CDR3 here is CASSFAAGTYEQYF. In DNA form, the CDR3 reads TGTGCCAGCAGCTTCGCAGCGGGGACCTACGAGCAGTACTTC.

The chain joins TRBV18 to TRBJ2-7, with TRBD1 identical over 8 bases. With V trimmed by 0 bases and J by 4 bases, 11 bases remained unmatched. Germline lookup yields CDR1 KGHSH and CDR2 LQKENI. There are 17 residues in the CDR3. CDR3 sequence: CASSPPLIPGGSYEQYF. The CDR3 DNA is TGTGCCAGCTCACCACCGTTGATCCCAGGGGGCTCGTACGAGCAGTACTTC.

J is TRBJ1-5 and V is TRBV30, with 8 bases that match TRBD1. The germline gives CDR1 GTSNPN, CDR2 SVGIG (reference sequence). The V gene end was trimmed by 2 bases and the J gene end by 6 bases; junction bases not matched to a gene: 9. This CDR3 is 15 amino acids long. The CDR3 is CAWSTGQGLSQPQHF. The CDR3 region has the DNA TGTGCCTGGAGTACAGGACAGGGTTTGAGTCAGCCCCAGCATTTT.

This clone was counted a single time. Other nucleotide sequences in the sample specify the same CDR3. V usage is TRBV11-3 and J usage is TRBJ2-2; TRBD1 aligns across 7 bases. Trimming cost V 5 bases and J 4 bases; bases outside gene matches: 4. CDR1 and CDR2 from the germline V gene are SGHNT and YENEEA. The CDR3 totals 14 residues. The CDR3 coding sequence is TGTGCCAGCAGCCGGACAGGTAGCACCGGGGAGCTGTTTTTT. Amino acid sequence: CASSRTGSTGELFF.

The chain couples TRBV21-1 to TRBJ1-5; the D call of TRBD1 is as the table states it, not checked on the DNA. TRBV21-1 counts as a pseudogene. The CDR3 is made up of 19 amino acids. CDR3 coding DNA: TGTGCCAGCAGCAGACCCTCGGGACAGGGTCCTTGGTACAATCAGCCCCAGCATTTT. It yields the protein CASSRPSGQGPWYNQPQHF.

A single count supports this clone. V gene TRBV19 combines with J gene TRBJ2-3, with 9 nucleotides matching TRBD2. The germline V gene has CDR1 LNHDA and CDR2 SQIVND (reference sequence). V was pared by 6 bases and J by 1 base, with 5 bases of the junction left unmatched. The CDR3 runs 15 residues. CDR3 coding DNA: TGTGCCAGTAGGGAACTAGCGGGCGGCACAGATACGCAGTATTTT. This encodes CASRELAGGTDTQYF.

The chain recombines TRBV6-5 with TRBJ2-1; perhaps TRBD1 as D (6 bases). CDR3 size: 15 residues. V gave up 5 bases and J gave up 4 bases, with 15 bases separating them. Germline V gene sequence: CDR1 MNHEY, CDR2 SVGAGI. CDR3: CASSLGGLDYNEQFF. CDR3 nucleotides: TGTGCCAGCAGTCTAGGGGGTTTAGATTACAATGAGCAGTTCTTC.

The genes are TRBV4-1 and TRBJ2-1; 7 bases agree with TRBD1. This CDR3 is built from 15 residues. Germline loops: CDR1 MGHRA, CDR2 YSYEKL. V lost 1 base, J lost 6 bases, and 6 bases stayed unmatched. CDR3 protein: CASSQAGGWFNEQFF. CDR3 bases: TGCGCCAGCAGCCAAGCAGGGGGATGGTTCAATGAGCAGTTCTTC.

The rearrangement joins TRBV6-6 to TRBJ1-4; D is possibly TRBD1 (6 bases). V was pared by 2 bases and J by 7 bases, with 14 bases between. The germline V gene has CDR1 MNHNY and CDR2 SVGAGI (reference sequence). This CDR3 has 15 amino acids. CDR3 in DNA: TGTGCCAGCAGTTACCCGCAGGGACAACGTGAAAAACTGTTTTTT. This codes for CASSYPQGQREKLFF.

The chain employs TRBV15 and TRBJ1-5; the D is unclear. Trimming left V 4 bases short and J 2 bases short, with 6 bases between. Germline V gives CDR1 LNHNV, CDR2 YYDKDF (reference sequence). The CDR3 is 13 residues long. CDR3 coding DNA: TGTGCCACCAGCAAAGCGGGCAATCAGCCCCAGCATTTT. This gives the protein CATSKAGNQPQHF.

This chain links TRBV25-1 with TRBJ1-5, with TRBD1 identical over 7 bases. The CDR3 runs to 13 residues. With V trimmed by 2 bases and J by 7 bases, 2 bases remained unmatched. CDR1 is MGHDK and CDR2 is SYGVNS in the germline V gene. The CDR3 DNA follows: TGTGCCAGCAGTGAACAGGGGGGACAGCCCCAGCATTTT. It translates to CASSEQGGQPQHF. The full variable domain, in which reference TRBV25-1 and TRBJ1-5 provide the parts outside the CDR3, is EADIYQTPRYLVIGTGKKITLECSQTMGHDKMYWYQQDPGMELHLIHYSYGVNSTEKGDLSSESTVSRIRTEHFPLTLESARPSHTSQYLCASSEQGGQPQHFGDGTRLSIL.

As for this clone: The same CDR3 is also encoded by other DNA sequences in this sample. The chain combines TRBV28 with TRBJ2-5, with unresolved D. Per the germline V gene, CDR1 is MDHEN and CDR2 is SYDVKM. V was pared by 5 bases and J by 5 bases, with 6 bases between. CDR3 size: 11 residues. The CDR3 sequence is CASSPRETQYF. CDR3 nucleotides: TGTGCCAGCAGTCCTAGGGAGACCCAGTACTTC.

This clone has only one observation. The CDR3 DNA reads TGTGCCAGCTCACCCTCGGGACAGGGAGCCCTCGATGGCTACACCTTC. This codes for CASSPSGQGALDGYTF. V and J are TRBV18 and TRBJ1-2, with 9 nucleotides matching TRBD1. The CDR3 has 16 amino acids. From germline, CDR1 is KGHSH and CDR2 LQKENI. With V trimmed by 3 bases and J by 6 bases, 11 bases remained unmatched.

The rearrangement links TRBV29-1 to TRBJ2-7; D might be TRBD2 (7 bases). V was shortened by 6 bases and J by 5 bases, with 20 bases between the two germline ends. From germline, CDR1 is SQVTM and CDR2 ANQGSEA. The CDR3 contains 14 residues. The CDR3 reads CSVEGSGRGNEQYF. In nucleotides, the CDR3 is TGCAGCGTGGAGGGGTCGGGGAGGGGGAACGAGCAGTACTTC.

This clone was seen a single time. This CDR3 is also generated by other DNA sequences in the sample. The chain employs TRBV7-9 and TRBJ1-1, with a possible D match to TRBD1 (5 bases). Germline V CDR1 and CDR2: SEHNR, FQNEAQ (reference sequence). This CDR3 has 13 amino acids. Between the trimmed V and J ends, which lost 1 base and 4 bases, there was a span of 7 bases. The chain's CDR3 is CASSLGGGTEAFF. In nucleotides, the CDR3 is TGTGCCAGCAGCTTAGGGGGGGGCACTGAAGCTTTCTTT.

The chain carries TRBV13 and TRBJ2-5; the D is unclear. Trimming took off 4 bases at V and 5 bases at J, with 5 bases between the two ends. Germline V gene lookup returns CDR1 PRHDT and CDR2 FYEKMQ (reference sequence). There are 11 residues in the CDR3. The CDR3 DNA is TGTGCCAGCAGCTCAGTGGAGACCCAGTACTTC. Protein: CASSSVETQYF.

The chain links TRBV4-2 to TRBJ2-7, with 7 bases aligning to TRBD1. Looked up from germline, CDR1 is LGHNA and CDR2 is YNFKEQ. The CDR3 runs 13 residues. The trim removed 3 bases at V and 5 bases at J, leaving 4 bases unmatched. The CDR3 DNA reads as TGTGCCAGCAGCCACACTACAGGGGACGAGCAGTACTTC. As protein: CASSHTTGDEQYF.

The chain recombines TRBV7-8 with TRBJ2-5; 7 bases match TRBD1. The end of the DNA aligns better with TRBJ2-7, so the J call may be wrong. The germline V gene has CDR1 SGHVS and CDR2 FQNEAQ. This CDR3 has 15 residues. The CDR3 coding sequence is TGTGCCAGCAGCCCAGGAGGACAGGCTTCCTACGAGCAGTACTTC. This gives the protein CASSPGGQASYEQYF.

This sequence joins TRBV18 and TRBJ2-5; TRBD2 agrees at 7 bases. This CDR3 comprises 13 residues. After removal of 6 bases from V and 9 bases from J, the junction contained 10 bases not matched to a gene. From germline, CDR1 is KGHSH and CDR2 LQKENI. The CDR3 spells CASSPTRGEAQYF. Written as DNA, the CDR3 is TGTGCCAGCTCCCCCACTCGGGGGGAGGCCCAGTACTTC.

J is TRBJ1-2 and V is TRBV4-1, with D uncertain. The CDR3 covers 14 residues. Between the trimmed V and J ends, which lost 4 bases and 2 bases, there was a span of 11 bases. The germline V gene has CDR1 MGHRA and CDR2 YSYEKL. CDR3 sequence reads: CASSPENGNYGYTF. DNA for the CDR3: TGCGCCAGCAGCCCTGAGAACGGGAACTATGGCTACACCTTC.

The chain employs TRBV30 and TRBJ2-3, with 13 bases aligning to TRBD2. The germline V gene encodes CDR1 GTSNPN and CDR2 SVGIG (reference sequence). CDR3 size: 19 residues. The J segment lost 0 bases and the V segment lost 4 bases, leaving 13 bases of the junction unmatched. CDR3 coding DNA: TGTGCCTGGACTCGGGGGACTAGCGGGGTGTTTTTTAGCACAGATACGCAGTATTTT. Encoded protein: CAWTRGTSGVFFSTDTQYF.

The V gene is TRBV6-5, the J gene TRBJ2-2; perhaps TRBD1 as D (5 bases). This CDR3 has 14 amino acids. The V gene lost 6 bases and the J gene lost 3 bases, with 11 bases spanning the gap. Germline assignment: CDR1 MNHEY and CDR2 SVGAGI. The CDR3 protein is CASRVTAYTGELFF. As DNA, the CDR3 is TGTGCCAGCAGGGTGACAGCCTACACCGGGGAGCTGTTTTTT.